This note documents a single T cell receptor (beta chain) sequence. Its antigen remains unidentified. Per-base quality was not reported, and no clone a single base away is much larger than it. The CDR3 spans 13 residues, from the cysteine through the phenylalanine. Just the 39-base CDR3 DNA is kept, in frame starting at base 1. V loses 4 bases at its end and J loses 4 bases; junction bases beyond the gene matches: 3. CDR1 and CDR2 were assigned from the germline V gene (reference sequence) as LNHDA and SQIVND. Each collaborating institution followed its own protocols to collect whole blood in K2EDTA tubes. For TCRbeta analysis, collaborators shipped samples as frozen whole blood, isolated PBMCs, or DNA extracted from either of those sample types. The immunoSEQ Assay, a bias-controlled multiplex PCR, was used to amplify TCRbeta CDR3 regions from genomic DNA. As for the authors' bioinformatics: Within the assay, amplification of reference gene primers was used to estimate how many nucleated cells each sample contained. To quantify the absolute abundance of each unique TCRbeta CDR3 rearrangement, sequence reads were collapsed and filtered. For each sample, productive Simpson clonality was calculated by taking the square root of Simpson's diversity index across productive rearrangements. This is the immuneACCESS table as TCRdb keeps it, with only in-frame sequences that have V and J called. A part of the clones is gone; compared with another copy, unresolved V genes explain less than half, and the rest is unexplained. V, J and clone size reflect that table, while D and trimming were determined from the DNA. The sample records 65,000 or so clones, about 80% of which are singletons. Of the sample, 3.5% is held by the ten largest clones.

The source of the sample is a study of blood T cell repertoires in COVID-19 (dated by TCRdb to the early 2020s). A note on the overall study: Samples from collaborators originated in the United States, Italy and Spain and spanned both the acute and convalescent phases of COVID-19. The material from the prospective study consisted of cDNA or gDNA derived from T cells, B-cell-depleted T cells, or PBMCs. Subjects who had been exposed to COVID-19, were actively infected with it, or had recovered from it provided the deeply sampled blood TCRbeta repertoires that made up the dataset. A freely available public database, intended as a resource for researchers studying the immune response to SARS-CoV-2, is where the repertoires were released. Samples came from the ongoing ImmuneRACE study (first 160 participants) plus 1,254 subjects from 6 global collaborators. The sample metadata nearly always contained a de-identified subject ID, COVID-19 status, age in years and sex. Where available, HLA class I and class II types were obtained from metadata supplied by the sample provider rather than from assay-based typing. What the work shows at the level of the full study, not this receptor alone: How much clinical and demographic metadata was included differed by source and by participant, and the metadata was provided uncurated.

This TCR was sampled from a man in his 60s with acute or convalescent COVID-19. The chain is encoded by TRBV19 joined to TRBJ1-1, with 7 bases in between that match TRBD1. The source material was peripheral blood. The CDR3 protein sequence reads: CASSTQGSTEAFF. The nucleotide sequence is given as TGTGCCAGTAGTACACAGGGGTCCACTGAAGCTTTCTTT.